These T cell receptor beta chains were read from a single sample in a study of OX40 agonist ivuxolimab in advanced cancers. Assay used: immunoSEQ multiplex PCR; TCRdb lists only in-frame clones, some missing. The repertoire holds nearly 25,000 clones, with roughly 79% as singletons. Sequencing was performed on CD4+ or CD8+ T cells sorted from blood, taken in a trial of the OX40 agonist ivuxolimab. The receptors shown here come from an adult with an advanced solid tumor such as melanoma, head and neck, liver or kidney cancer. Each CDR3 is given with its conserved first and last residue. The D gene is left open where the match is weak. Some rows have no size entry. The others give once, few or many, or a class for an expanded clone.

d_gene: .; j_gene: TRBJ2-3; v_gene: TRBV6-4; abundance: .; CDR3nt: TGTGCCAGCAGTGACTCTAGTGGGGGACCCACAGATACGCAGTATTTT; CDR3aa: CASSDSSGGPTDTQYF
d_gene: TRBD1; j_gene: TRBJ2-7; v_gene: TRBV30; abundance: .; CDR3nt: TGTGCCTGGAGGGGGACAGGGCTCTCCTACGAGCAGTACTTC; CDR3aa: CAWRGTGLSYEQYF
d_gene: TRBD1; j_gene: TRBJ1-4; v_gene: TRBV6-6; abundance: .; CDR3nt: TGTGCCAGCAGACGACAGGGGCCCCAAGAAAAACTGTTTTTT; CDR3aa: CASRRQGPQEKLFF
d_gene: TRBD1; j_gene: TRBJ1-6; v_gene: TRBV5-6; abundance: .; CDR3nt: TGTGCCAGCAGCTTGGGACAGGGGGCGTATAATTCACCCCTCCACTTT; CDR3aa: CASSLGQGAYNSPLHF
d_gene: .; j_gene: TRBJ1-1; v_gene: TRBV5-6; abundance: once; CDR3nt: TGTGCCAGCAGATGGGGGACCAGAGAAGCTTTCTTT; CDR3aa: CASRWGTREAFF
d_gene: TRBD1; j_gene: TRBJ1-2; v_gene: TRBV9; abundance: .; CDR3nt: TGTGCCAGCAGCCCGCAGCTACGGGACAGGGAGGCTGGCTACACCTTC; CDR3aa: CASSPQLRDREAGYTF
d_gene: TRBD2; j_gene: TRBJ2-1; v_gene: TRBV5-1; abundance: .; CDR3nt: TGCGCCAGCAGCTTGCTGGGACTAGCGATGGATGAGCAGTTCTTC; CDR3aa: CASSLLGLAMDEQFF
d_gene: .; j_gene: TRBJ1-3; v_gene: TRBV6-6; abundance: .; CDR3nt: TGTGCCAGCAGATCCGGGGGGACTGGAAACACCATATATTTT; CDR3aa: CASRSGGTGNTIYF
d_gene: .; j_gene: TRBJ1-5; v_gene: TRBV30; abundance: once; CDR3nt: TGTGCCTGGAGTCCGCAGGATCAGCCCCAGCATTTT; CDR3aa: CAWSPQDQPQHF
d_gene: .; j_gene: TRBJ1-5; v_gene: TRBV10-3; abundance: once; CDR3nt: TGTGCCATCAGTGAGGACCGGGCTTATGATCAGCCCCAGCATTTT; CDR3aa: CAISEDRAYDQPQHF
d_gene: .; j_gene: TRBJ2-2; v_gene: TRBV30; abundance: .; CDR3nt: TGTGCCTGGACAGAGAACACCGGGGAGCTGTTTTTT; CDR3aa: CAWTENTGELFF
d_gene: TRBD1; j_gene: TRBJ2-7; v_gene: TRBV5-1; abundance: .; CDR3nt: TGCGCCAGCAGCCCAGGACAGGGGGGAATCGAGCAGTACTTC; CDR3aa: CASSPGQGGIEQYF
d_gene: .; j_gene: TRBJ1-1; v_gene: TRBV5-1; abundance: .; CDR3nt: TGCGCCAGCAGCCCGGATACTAGGAACACTGAAGCTTTCTTT; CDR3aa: CASSPDTRNTEAFF